Sequencing of this T cell receptor (beta chain) was carried out in a study of identical twins. Findings of the study overall: Fewer insertions characterized abundant cord blood beta clonotypes, whereas memory repertoires showed none. Without tracking the same donors, conclusions rested on cross-sectional statistical analysis. An excess of low generation probability was shown by twin-shared out-of-frame alpha sequences.

CDR3 length: 15 residues. Germline-derived CDR1 and CDR2 are LGHNA and YSLEER. V dropped 0 bases and J dropped 0 bases, with 9 bases sitting between them. TCRdb reanalysed the 5' RACE reads using MiXCR and keeps one entry per CDR3 protein. The data hold 550,000 to 700,000 distinct CDR3 sequences, with more than 9% observed a single time. All donors comprised healthy Caucasians. Points on this clonotype: Its antigen remains unidentified.

This sample also appeared in a second study, on yellow fever vaccine responses in identical twins.

Input material: PBMCs. V is TRBV4-3 and J is TRBJ2-7, with D unclear. The receptor was derived from a woman aged 18-30 years in good health. The CDR3, as DNA: TGCGCCAGCAGCCAAGACTTATCCAGCTCCTACGAGCAGTACTTC. It specifies CASSQDLSSSYEQYF.